Listed below are T cell receptor beta chains from one sample, sequenced in a study of blood T cell repertoires in COVID-19. Here immunoSEQ multiplex PCR was the method, and the copy in TCRdb shows in-frame clones only, minus some. The data show about 170,000 clones, less than 85% seen once. The source material was peripheral blood. The receptors were sampled from a woman older than 75 with acute or convalescent COVID-19. CDR3s include the opening cysteine and the closing phenylalanine or tryptophan. Each record gives: D gene, clone size, J gene, V gene, CDR3 protein, CDR3 DNA. The D gene is left open where the match is weak. Expanded clones are given a class, and other clones once, few, many or no size at all.

D: TRBD1
size: .
J: TRBJ2-3
V: TRBV10-1
CDR3: CASSESEWTGVQYF
DNA: TGCGCCAGCAGTGAGTCAGAATGGACAGGAGTGCAGTATTTT

D: .
size: .
J: TRBJ2-3
V: TRBV18
CDR3: CASSPGRVDTQYF
DNA: TGTGCCAGCTCACCAGGGCGGGTAGATACGCAGTATTTT

D: .
size: .
J: TRBJ2-4
V: TRBV3-1/TRBV3-2
CDR3: CASTVENKNIQYF
DNA: TGTGCCAGCACGGTTGAGAACAAAAACATTCAGTACTTC

D: .
size: .
J: TRBJ2-7
V: TRBV5-8
CDR3: CASSVQQGYEQYF
DNA: TGTGCCAGCAGCGTTCAACAGGGCTACGAGCAGTACTTC

D: .
size: .
J: TRBJ1-2
V: TRBV7-9
CDR3: CASSFPENYGYTF
DNA: TGTGCCAGCAGCTTTCCAGAAAACTATGGCTACACCTTC

D: TRBD2
size: .
J: TRBJ2-7
V: TRBV7-9
CDR3: CASSLAGGPYEQYF
DNA: TGTGCCAGCAGTTTAGCGGGAGGGCCCTACGAGCAGTACTTC

D: .
size: .
J: TRBJ2-7
V: TRBV5-1
CDR3: CASSLESTRDEQYF
DNA: TGCGCCAGCAGCTTGGAGTCAACTCGGGACGAGCAGTACTTC

D: TRBD1
size: .
J: TRBJ1-3
V: TRBV19
CDR3: CASRHQGAGNTIYF
DNA: TGTGCCAGTAGGCATCAGGGGGCTGGAAACACCATATATTTT

D: TRBD2
size: few
J: TRBJ2-3
V: TRBV4-2
CDR3: CASSQVELATGRQYF
DNA: TGTGCCAGCAGCCAAGTGGAACTAGCGACGGGTAGGCAGTATTTT

D: TRBD1
size: .
J: TRBJ2-4
V: TRBV27
CDR3: CASSTRQGTKNIQYF
DNA: TGTGCCAGCAGTACCCGACAGGGGACCAAAAACATTCAGTACTTC

D: .
size: once
J: TRBJ1-5
V: TRBV2
CDR3: CASTLEGRDQPQHF
DNA: TGTGCCAGCACCCTCGAGGGAAGAGATCAGCCCCAGCATTTT

D: TRBD2
size: few
J: TRBJ2-3
V: TRBV5-1
CDR3: CASSLGGRADTQYF
DNA: TGCGCCAGCAGCTTGGGCGGGAGAGCAGATACGCAGTATTTT

D: TRBD2
size: .
J: TRBJ2-7
V: TRBV14
CDR3: CASSPGLGTGEQYF
DNA: TGTGCCAGCAGCCCCGGACTAGGAACTGGAGAGCAGTACTTC

D: TRBD2
size: .
J: TRBJ2-7
V: TRBV28
CDR3: CASSTSDHEQYF
DNA: TGTGCCAGTTCGACTAGCGACCACGAGCAGTACTTC

D: TRBD1
size: .
J: TRBJ2-7
V: TRBV5-1
CDR3: CASSWGTGGPGEQYF
DNA: TGCGCCAGCAGCTGGGGGACAGGGGGCCCGGGAGAGCAGTACTTC

D: TRBD1
size: .
J: TRBJ1-2
V: TRBV5-5
CDR3: CASSSPSGTGIFLGYTF
DNA: TGTGCCAGCAGCTCACCCTCCGGGACAGGAATTTTCTTGGGCTACACCTTC

D: .
size: .
J: TRBJ1-4
V: TRBV6-6
CDR3: CASSPGRSPSTNEKLFF
DNA: TGTGCCAGCAGTCCCGGGAGGAGCCCTTCAACTAATGAAAAACTGTTTTTT

D: .
size: .
J: TRBJ2-1
V: TRBV5-1
CDR3: CASSDMTGYNEQFF
DNA: TGCGCCAGCAGCGACATGACAGGCTACAATGAGCAGTTCTTC

D: .
size: .
J: TRBJ2-7
V: TRBV2
CDR3: CASTPSQGYHEQYF
DNA: TGTGCCAGCACTCCAAGCCAGGGGTACCACGAGCAGTACTTC

D: TRBD1
size: .
J: TRBJ1-4
V: TRBV3-1/TRBV3-2
CDR3: CASSQEQGKNEKLFF
DNA: TGTGCCAGCAGCCAAGAACAGGGGAAGAATGAAAAACTGTTTTTT

D: .
size: few
J: TRBJ1-2
V: TRBV6-5
CDR3: CASSQQAHYGYTF
DNA: TGTGCCAGCAGTCAACAGGCCCACTATGGCTACACCTTC

D: .
size: .
J: TRBJ1-2
V: TRBV7-2
CDR3: CASSPQGGYTF
DNA: TGTGCCAGCAGCCCGCAGGGGGGCTACACCTTC

D: .
size: .
J: TRBJ2-5
V: TRBV7-3
CDR3: CASSLKASGWETQYF
DNA: TGTGCCAGCAGCTTAAAAGCCAGCGGGTGGGAGACCCAGTACTTC

D: TRBD1
size: .
J: TRBJ2-1
V: TRBV5-1
CDR3: CASSLLQGKEQFF
DNA: TGCGCCAGCAGCTTGTTACAGGGGAAGGAGCAGTTCTTC

D: .
size: .
J: TRBJ1-3
V: TRBV7-2
CDR3: CASSTGSSGNTIYF
DNA: TGTGCCAGCAGCACAGGGAGCTCTGGAAACACCATATATTTT

D: .
size: .
J: TRBJ1-1
V: TRBV11-2
CDR3: CASSYGGVTEAFF
DNA: TGTGCCAGCAGCTATGGGGGGGTCACTGAAGCTTTCTTT

D: TRBD1
size: .
J: TRBJ2-5
V: TRBV5-5
CDR3: CASSLETGRETQYF
DNA: TGTGCCAGCAGCTTGGAGACAGGGAGAGAGACCCAGTACTTC

D: TRBD1
size: few
J: TRBJ2-7
V: TRBV18
CDR3: CASSQGQGTYEQYF
DNA: TGTGCCAGCTCCCAAGGACAGGGGACCTACGAGCAGTACTTC

D: TRBD2
size: .
J: TRBJ2-5
V: TRBV11-2
CDR3: CASSLGTSGGRAQYF
DNA: TGTGCCAGCAGCTTAGGGACTAGCGGGGGGAGGGCCCAGTACTTC

D: TRBD1
size: .
J: TRBJ2-1
V: TRBV7-2
CDR3: CASSRTGEPYNEQFF
DNA: TGTGCCAGCAGCCGGACAGGGGAACCCTACAATGAGCAGTTCTTC

D: .
size: .
J: TRBJ2-2
V: TRBV5-4
CDR3: CASSLETDHGELFF
DNA: TGTGCCAGCAGCTTGGAGACAGATCACGGGGAGCTGTTTTTT

D: .
size: .
J: TRBJ2-7
V: TRBV30
CDR3: CAWTPGYEQYF
DNA: TGTGCCTGGACTCCGGGCTACGAGCAGTACTTC

D: .
size: .
J: TRBJ1-1
V: TRBV14
CDR3: CASSEQGHTEAFF
DNA: TGTGCCAGCAGCGAACAGGGTCACACTGAAGCTTTCTTT

D: .
size: .
J: TRBJ2-7
V: TRBV28
CDR3: CASSFPTMQRTGTYEQYF
DNA: TGTGCCAGCAGTTTCCCAACCATGCAGCGGACTGGAACCTACGAGCAGTACTTC

D: .
size: .
J: TRBJ1-5
V: TRBV30
CDR3: CAWSVRGDQPQHF
DNA: TGTGCCTGGAGTGTACGCGGGGATCAGCCCCAGCATTTT

D: TRBD1
size: .
J: TRBJ1-4
V: TRBV28
CDR3: CASSLEGARLFF
DNA: TGTGCCAGCAGTTTAGAGGGGGCGCGGCTGTTTTTT

D: .
size: .
J: TRBJ1-1
V: TRBV25-1
CDR3: CASSGDSFYTEAFF
DNA: TGTGCCAGCAGTGGAGACAGCTTCTACACTGAAGCTTTCTTT

D: .
size: .
J: TRBJ2-1
V: TRBV6-6
CDR3: CASSFGAGYDNEQFF
DNA: TGTGCCAGCAGTTTTGGAGCGGGTTACGACAATGAGCAGTTCTTC

D: .
size: .
J: TRBJ1-1
V: TRBV27
CDR3: CASSLRARANAFF
DNA: TGTGCCAGCAGCTTACGGGCCAGGGCGAATGCTTTCTTT

D: TRBD2
size: few
J: TRBJ2-1
V: TRBV4-1
CDR3: CASSDLTGTSGPHNEQFF
DNA: TGCGCCAGCAGCGACCTAACCGGGACTAGCGGGCCCCACAATGAGCAGTTCTTC

D: .
size: medium-sized
J: TRBJ2-2
V: TRBV2
CDR3: CASSIGAANTGELFF
DNA: TGTGCCAGCAGTATAGGAGCGGCGAACACCGGGGAGCTGTTTTTT

D: TRBD1
size: many
J: TRBJ2-7
V: TRBV5-1
CDR3: CASSLYPGGDGSYEQYF
DNA: TGCGCCAGCAGCTTATACCCAGGGGGAGACGGCTCCTACGAGCAGTACTTC

D: .
size: few
J: TRBJ2-3
V: TRBV5-6
CDR3: CASSLGLVSSTDTQYF
DNA: TGTGCCAGCAGCTTGGGACTAGTTTCTAGCACAGATACGCAGTATTTT

D: TRBD2
size: once
J: TRBJ2-3
V: TRBV28
CDR3: CASSLSSGGGTQYF
DNA: TGTGCCAGCAGTTTATCCTCGGGAGGTGGTACGCAGTATTTT

D: .
size: .
J: TRBJ1-4
V: TRBV4-2
CDR3: CASSQDTDPTEKLFF
DNA: TGTGCCAGCAGCCAAGATACAGATCCCACGGAAAAACTGTTTTTT

D: .
size: .
J: TRBJ2-1
V: TRBV5-1
CDR3: CASSLLSGRHNEQFF
DNA: TGCGCCAGCAGCTTGTTAAGCGGCAGGCACAATGAGCAGTTCTTC

D: TRBD2
size: .
J: TRBJ2-5
V: TRBV19
CDR3: CASSISRLAGQETQYF
DNA: TGTGCCAGTAGTATTTCTAGGCTAGCGGGGCAAGAGACCCAGTACTTC

D: TRBD1
size: .
J: TRBJ2-7
V: TRBV28
CDR3: CASSLILGQGSSYEQYF
DNA: TGTGCCAGCAGTTTAATCCTAGGACAGGGGAGCTCCTACGAGCAGTACTTC

D: TRBD1
size: .
J: TRBJ2-3
V: TRBV19
CDR3: CARDMGEGAPDTQYF
DNA: TGTGCTAGGGACATGGGTGAGGGGGCCCCAGATACGCAGTATTTT

D: TRBD2
size: .
J: TRBJ2-2
V: TRBV7-2
CDR3: CASSLETSGKRGELFF
DNA: TGTGCCAGCAGCTTAGAGACTAGCGGGAAACGCGGGGAGCTGTTTTTT

D: TRBD1
size: .
J: TRBJ2-1
V: TRBV30
CDR3: CAWSGTGSYNEQFF
DNA: TGTGCCTGGTCCGGGACAGGCTCCTACAATGAGCAGTTCTTC

D: TRBD1
size: .
J: TRBJ1-4
V: TRBV28
CDR3: CASSPDRGLNEKLFF
DNA: TGTGCCAGCAGCCCAGACAGGGGTCTTAATGAAAAACTGTTTTTT

D: TRBD1
size: .
J: TRBJ1-2
V: TRBV5-1
CDR3: CASSLRTGGTGSGGYTF
DNA: TGCGCCAGCAGCTTGCGGACAGGGGGTACTGGATCTGGTGGCTACACCTTC

D: TRBD1
size: .
J: TRBJ2-3
V: TRBV29-1
CDR3: CSVSQGADTQYF
DNA: TGCAGCGTTTCGCAGGGGGCAGATACGCAGTATTTT

D: TRBD1
size: .
J: TRBJ2-7
V: TRBV6-2/TRBV6-3
CDR3: CASSYGQDSYEQYF
DNA: TGTGCCAGCAGTTATGGACAGGACTCCTACGAGCAGTACTTC

D: .
size: few
J: TRBJ1-5
V: TRBV29-1
CDR3: CSVSTGYDQPQHF
DNA: TGCAGCGTTTCCACAGGGTACGACCAGCCCCAGCATTTT

D: TRBD1
size: .
J: TRBJ1-5
V: TRBV9
CDR3: CASSGPGGDQPQHF
DNA: TGTGCCAGCAGCGGCCCAGGGGGCGATCAGCCCCAGCATTTT

D: .
size: .
J: TRBJ2-1
V: TRBV16
CDR3: CASSGGRGRDYNEQFF
DNA: TGTGCCAGCAGCGGGGGCAGGGGCAGGGACTACAATGAGCAGTTCTTC

D: .
size: .
J: TRBJ1-6
V: TRBV3-1/TRBV3-2
CDR3: CASSQVNQTPLHF
DNA: TGTGCCAGCAGCCAAGTCAACCAGACACCCCTCCACTTT